This T cell receptor beta chain was sequenced during a study of T-cell reconstitution after alpha-beta-depleted transplantation in children. The CDR3 runs to 16 residues. J gave up 0 bases and V 10 bases, and 12 bases lay outside the gene matches. TCRbeta library preparation incorporated unique molecular identifiers. TCRdb itself ran the PCR reads through MiXCR, one entry per CDR3 protein. The sample gives about 980,000 distinct CDR3 sequences, about 29% of which show up once; about 28% is in the top ten. This clonotype was seen a handful of times. The starting material was PBMCs, mostly from graft donor cells, obtained 360 days after TCRalphabeta/CD19-depleted stem cell transplant. The sequence came from a boy less than two years old who had a stem cell transplant for SCID, so the T cells may come from the graft donor. This chain connects TRBV12-3 or TRBV12-4 to TRBJ2-1; 7 bases agree with TRBD1. The CDR3 coding sequence is TGTGCCACACACCGACAGGGAGAGTACTCCTACAATGAGCAGTTCTTC. Amino acids: CATHRQGEYSYNEQFF.